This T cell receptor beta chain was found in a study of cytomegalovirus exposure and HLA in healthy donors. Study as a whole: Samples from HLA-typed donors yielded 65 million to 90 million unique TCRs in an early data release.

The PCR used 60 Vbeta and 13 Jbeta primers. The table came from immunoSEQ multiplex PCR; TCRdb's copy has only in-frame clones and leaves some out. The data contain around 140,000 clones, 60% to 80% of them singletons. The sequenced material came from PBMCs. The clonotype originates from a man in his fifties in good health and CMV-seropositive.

The CDR3 protein is CASSLDSGGIGETQYF. The DNA of the CDR3 is TGCGCCAGCAGCTTGGACAGCGGGGGGATTGGGGAGACCCAGTACTTC. V usage is TRBV5-1 and J usage is TRBJ2-5; 9 positions match TRBD2. Trimming cost V 0 bases and J 5 bases; bases outside gene matches: 8. Germline CDR1 SGHRS, CDR2 YFSETQ. The CDR3 has 16 residues.